The following is a T cell receptor beta chain sequence with its context. No antigen is known for it. Base-call qualities are not available, and no considerably larger clone is one nucleotide away. The study tested focal radiation therapy combined with CTLA-4 blockade (ipilimumab) in patients with chemo-refractory metastatic non-small-cell lung cancer. The sample is drawn from a study of radiotherapy plus CTLA-4 blockade in lung cancer (dated by TCRdb to 2016 to 2019). General notes on the study: Objective responses were observed in around 20% of enrolled patients, and disease control was achieved in 30% to 40%.

V drops 3 bases and J drops 4 bases, leaving 7 bases in between. The CDR3 sequence holds 13 residues, the cysteine and phenylalanine included. Kept here is only the CDR3 DNA, which spans 39 bases and is read in frame from base 1. CDR1 and CDR2 are read off the germline V gene as KGHSH and LQKENI. What the work shows at the level of the full study, not this receptor alone: Increased serum interferon-beta after radiation, together with early dynamic changes in blood T cell clones, were reported to be the strongest predictors of response. After treatment with radiotherapy and ipilimumab, TCR clones that originated in tumors expanded in peripheral blood.

Libraries were made using the immunoSEQ multiplex PCR assay. The immuneACCESS repertoire file appears here via TCRdb, limited to in-frame rearrangements. These files lack a portion of the clones; in checked studies, under half of the deficit traces to unresolved V genes, and the cause of the others is not known. For this sample there are tens of thousands of clones; around four fifths appear just once. 20% to 25% of the sample rests with the top ten. The V and J segments used are TRBV18 and TRBJ1-5, with TRBD1 tentatively as D gene (5 bases match). The clonotype was recovered from a human donor with non-small cell lung cancer that progressed on radiotherapy plus ipilimumab. Specimen: peripheral blood, collected from a patient treated with radiotherapy plus ipilimumab. The nucleotide sequence reads TGTGCCAGCTCACCTACAGGTAATCAGCCCCAGCATTTT. It translates to CASSPTGNQPQHF.